These T cell receptor beta chains were read from a single sample in a study of OX40 agonist ivuxolimab in advanced cancers. Sequencing was performed with immunoSEQ multiplex PCR; in TCRdb, only in-frame clones are kept and a portion is missing. The table lists more than 75,000 clones, around 90% of them singletons. The sample was CD4+ or CD8+ T cells sorted from blood, taken in a trial of the OX40 agonist ivuxolimab. The source of these receptors is an adult with an advanced solid tumor such as melanoma, head and neck, liver or kidney cancer. The CDR3 runs from the conserved cysteine through the conserved F or W. Each record gives: CDR3 DNA, CDR3 protein, D gene, clone size, V gene, J gene. A D gene is named only where the DNA matches it firmly. The size field is filled for only some rows; it gives once, few, many or a size class.

CDR3 DNA: TGTGCCAGCAATCCCTCGCGAGGTAGCAATCAGCCCCAGCATTTT
CDR3 protein: CASNPSRGSNQPQHF
D gene: .
clone size: once
V gene: TRBV6-1
J gene: TRBJ1-5

CDR3 DNA: TGTGCCAGCAGTCTACAGGGGAGGGGGAACACTGAAGCTTTCTTT
CDR3 protein: CASSLQGRGNTEAFF
D gene: TRBD1
clone size: .
V gene: TRBV28
J gene: TRBJ1-1

CDR3 DNA: TGTGCCAGCAGTCCGCCAGGGTTCAGGAACACTGAAGCTTTCTTT
CDR3 protein: CASSPPGFRNTEAFF
D gene: .
clone size: .
V gene: TRBV27
J gene: TRBJ1-1

CDR3 DNA: TGTGCCAGCAGTGACTGCCCAAGTCTCCTAGTCGGCAATGAAAAACTGTTTTTT
CDR3 protein: CASSDCPSLLVGNEKLFF
D gene: .
clone size: once
V gene: TRBV6-1
J gene: TRBJ1-4

CDR3 DNA: TGCAGCGTTTACGCCTGGTCTCGGGTGGGGCAGTTCTTC
CDR3 protein: CSVYAWSRVGQFF
D gene: .
clone size: .
V gene: TRBV29-1
J gene: TRBJ2-1

CDR3 DNA: TGTGCCAGCAGACGGGACTCCGACCTTCCCGAGCAGTACTTC
CDR3 protein: CASRRDSDLPEQYF
D gene: .
clone size: .
V gene: TRBV7-9
J gene: TRBJ2-7

CDR3 DNA: TGTGCCAGTAGTATCACTAGTAGTCAGTTCTTC
CDR3 protein: CASSITSSQFF
D gene: .
clone size: medium-sized
V gene: TRBV19
J gene: TRBJ2-1

CDR3 DNA: TGCGCCAGCAGCGCCGGGACAGGGGCAGCGGAACAAGCTTTCTTT
CDR3 protein: CASSAGTGAAEQAFF
D gene: TRBD1
clone size: .
V gene: TRBV5-1
J gene: TRBJ1-1

CDR3 DNA: TGTGCCAGCAGCTACAGGGCAACTAATGAAAAACTGTTTTTT
CDR3 protein: CASSYRATNEKLFF
D gene: .
clone size: .
V gene: TRBV7-2
J gene: TRBJ1-4

CDR3 DNA: TGTGCCAGCAGTTCGTACAACTCTGGCTACACCTTC
CDR3 protein: CASSSYNSGYTF
D gene: .
clone size: few
V gene: TRBV28
J gene: TRBJ1-2

CDR3 DNA: TGTGCCAGCAGTGATCCCCGGACACACAATGAGCAGTTCTTC
CDR3 protein: CASSDPRTHNEQFF
D gene: .
clone size: .
V gene: TRBV25-1
J gene: TRBJ2-1

CDR3 DNA: TGCGCCAGCAGCCTGACAGGGCCAGATACGCAGTATTTT
CDR3 protein: CASSLTGPDTQYF
D gene: TRBD1
clone size: .
V gene: TRBV5-1
J gene: TRBJ2-3

CDR3 DNA: TGTGCCAGCAGCTCTCAAGCGGGCGGAGATACGCAGTATTTT
CDR3 protein: CASSSQAGGDTQYF
D gene: .
clone size: .
V gene: TRBV7-2
J gene: TRBJ2-3

CDR3 DNA: TGTGCCAGCAGCCTAAAGGGAGGGGCTTTTACCGGGGAGCTGTTTTTT
CDR3 protein: CASSLKGGAFTGELFF
D gene: TRBD2
clone size: .
V gene: TRBV27
J gene: TRBJ2-2

CDR3 DNA: TGTGCCAGCTCACTGACTAGCGGGGCTAGCACAGATACGCAGTATTTT
CDR3 protein: CASSLTSGASTDTQYF
D gene: TRBD2
clone size: .
V gene: TRBV18
J gene: TRBJ2-3

CDR3 DNA: TGCGCCAGCAGCCCGAGACAGGGAGGGACCGGGGAGCTGTTTTTT
CDR3 protein: CASSPRQGGTGELFF
D gene: .
clone size: .
V gene: TRBV4-1
J gene: TRBJ2-2

CDR3 DNA: TGTGCCAGTAGTATAGTAGATACGCAGTATTTT
CDR3 protein: CASSIVDTQYF
D gene: .
clone size: .
V gene: TRBV19
J gene: TRBJ2-3

CDR3 DNA: TGTGCCAGCTCACCTGGGACAGGGGACCGTGAAGCTTTCTTT
CDR3 protein: CASSPGTGDREAFF
D gene: TRBD1
clone size: .
V gene: TRBV18
J gene: TRBJ1-1

CDR3 DNA: TGTGCCAGCAGCCAACTTAGCGGGAGGGCTCGGTACAATGAGCAGTTCTTC
CDR3 protein: CASSQLSGRARYNEQFF
D gene: TRBD2
clone size: .
V gene: TRBV14
J gene: TRBJ2-1

CDR3 DNA: TGTGCCAGCTTGGGACAGAGCCACATGAACACTGAAGCTTTCTTT
CDR3 protein: CASLGQSHMNTEAFF
D gene: TRBD1
clone size: .
V gene: TRBV7-2
J gene: TRBJ1-1

CDR3 DNA: TGTGCCAGCTCAAGGACGGGAGATACGCAGTATTTT
CDR3 protein: CASSRTGDTQYF
D gene: .
clone size: .
V gene: TRBV18
J gene: TRBJ2-3

CDR3 DNA: TGTGCCAGCAGCCTGCCGGAGGGCCCCCCAGATACGCAGTATTTT
CDR3 protein: CASSLPEGPPDTQYF
D gene: .
clone size: .
V gene: TRBV11-2
J gene: TRBJ2-3

CDR3 DNA: TGTGCCAGCAGCTTCCGGGACACTTCCTACGAGCAGTACTTC
CDR3 protein: CASSFRDTSYEQYF
D gene: .
clone size: .
V gene: TRBV7-2
J gene: TRBJ2-7

CDR3 DNA: TGTGCCAGCAGTTTGACACAGGGAAATGCCGGGGAGCTGTTTTTT
CDR3 protein: CASSLTQGNAGELFF
D gene: .
clone size: .
V gene: TRBV27
J gene: TRBJ2-2

CDR3 DNA: TGTGCCATCAGCGACAGGGGTGGAAACACCATATATTTT
CDR3 protein: CAISDRGGNTIYF
D gene: TRBD1
clone size: .
V gene: TRBV10-3
J gene: TRBJ1-3

CDR3 DNA: TGTGCCAGCAGTCCGGCTAGCGGGAGGCGGGGTAGGATAAATGAGCAGTTCTTC
CDR3 protein: CASSPASGRRGRINEQFF
D gene: TRBD2
clone size: .
V gene: TRBV28
J gene: TRBJ2-1

CDR3 DNA: TGTGCCAGCAGCAAGGCCGGGACGGTGAACACCGGGGAGCTGTTTTTT
CDR3 protein: CASSKAGTVNTGELFF
D gene: .
clone size: once
V gene: TRBV9
J gene: TRBJ2-2

CDR3 DNA: TGTGCCAGCAGCCTGCGGGACCGTGAGCAGTACTTC
CDR3 protein: CASSLRDREQYF
D gene: .
clone size: .
V gene: TRBV7-9
J gene: TRBJ2-7

CDR3 DNA: TGTGCCAGCAGTGAACAGGGGACCGATTACAATGAGCAGTTCTTC
CDR3 protein: CASSEQGTDYNEQFF
D gene: .
clone size: .
V gene: TRBV6-1
J gene: TRBJ2-1

CDR3 DNA: TGCGCCAGCAGCCACTACAATGAGCAGTTCTTC
CDR3 protein: CASSHYNEQFF
D gene: .
clone size: .
V gene: TRBV4-3
J gene: TRBJ2-1

CDR3 DNA: TGTGCCAGCACCGACTACAGCACAGATACGCAGTATTTT
CDR3 protein: CASTDYSTDTQYF
D gene: .
clone size: once
V gene: TRBV7-9
J gene: TRBJ2-3

CDR3 DNA: TGTGCCAGCAGCGTAGCGGTTACAGATACGCAGTATTTT
CDR3 protein: CASSVAVTDTQYF
D gene: .
clone size: .
V gene: TRBV7-6
J gene: TRBJ2-3

CDR3 DNA: TGTGCCAGCAGTGCCACCGGGACAGGTTACAATGAGCAGTTCTTC
CDR3 protein: CASSATGTGYNEQFF
D gene: TRBD1
clone size: .
V gene: TRBV6-4
J gene: TRBJ2-1

CDR3 DNA: TGCAGCGCAAAACAGCAGAACACTGAAGCTTTCTTT
CDR3 protein: CSAKQQNTEAFF
D gene: .
clone size: .
V gene: TRBV29-1
J gene: TRBJ1-1

CDR3 DNA: TGTGCCAGCAGTTATGACGGCTCCCTGGGAGGGACCCAGTACTTC
CDR3 protein: CASSYDGSLGGTQYF
D gene: .
clone size: .
V gene: TRBV6-5
J gene: TRBJ2-5

CDR3 DNA: TGCGCCAGCAGCTTGACATTCTACAATGAGCAGTTCTTC
CDR3 protein: CASSLTFYNEQFF
D gene: .
clone size: .
V gene: TRBV5-1
J gene: TRBJ2-1

CDR3 DNA: TGTGCCAGCTCCCTTCTTAGCGGAACCTACGAGCAGTACTTC
CDR3 protein: CASSLLSGTYEQYF
D gene: .
clone size: once
V gene: TRBV18
J gene: TRBJ2-7

CDR3 DNA: TGTGCCAGCAGTGAGGGACAGACTATCATAGCTGGCTATGGCTACACCTTC
CDR3 protein: CASSEGQTIIAGYGYTF
D gene: TRBD1
clone size: .
V gene: TRBV27
J gene: TRBJ1-2

CDR3 DNA: TGTGCCAGTAGTATAACAGGGGCCAACTACGAGCAGTACTTC
CDR3 protein: CASSITGANYEQYF
D gene: TRBD1
clone size: .
V gene: TRBV19
J gene: TRBJ2-7

CDR3 DNA: TGTGCCAGCAGCCTAAGCGGCTACGAGCAGTACTTC
CDR3 protein: CASSLSGYEQYF
D gene: .
clone size: .
V gene: TRBV11-2
J gene: TRBJ2-7

CDR3 DNA: TGCGCCAGCAGCTTGTCCCACCAAGAGACCCAGTACTTC
CDR3 protein: CASSLSHQETQYF
D gene: .
clone size: .
V gene: TRBV5-1
J gene: TRBJ2-5

CDR3 DNA: TGTGCCAGCAGCTACTACTATGGCTACACCTTC
CDR3 protein: CASSYYYGYTF
D gene: .
clone size: .
V gene: TRBV11-2
J gene: TRBJ1-2

CDR3 DNA: TGTGCCAGCAGTGACTTGGGGACAACCGGGGAGCTGTTTTTT
CDR3 protein: CASSDLGTTGELFF
D gene: .
clone size: .
V gene: TRBV6-1
J gene: TRBJ2-2

CDR3 DNA: TGTGCCATCACCAACACAGATACGCAGTATTTT
CDR3 protein: CAITNTDTQYF
D gene: .
clone size: .
V gene: TRBV10-3
J gene: TRBJ2-3

CDR3 DNA: TGTGCCATCAGTGAAACAGGGGGAGGCTACACCTTC
CDR3 protein: CAISETGGGYTF
D gene: TRBD1
clone size: .
V gene: TRBV10-3
J gene: TRBJ1-2

CDR3 DNA: TGTGCCAGCAGTGAAATCGGCTGGGATTCACCCCTCCACTTT
CDR3 protein: CASSEIGWDSPLHF
D gene: .
clone size: .
V gene: TRBV6-1
J gene: TRBJ1-6

CDR3 DNA: TGCGCCAGCAGCCCACCCGGGACTAGCGGGACAGATACGCAGTATTTT
CDR3 protein: CASSPPGTSGTDTQYF
D gene: TRBD2
clone size: once
V gene: TRBV5-1
J gene: TRBJ2-3

CDR3 DNA: TGTGCCAGTATGAACAGGGGGGGAAGCACAGATACGCAGTATTTT
CDR3 protein: CASMNRGGSTDTQYF
D gene: .
clone size: .
V gene: TRBV27
J gene: TRBJ2-3

CDR3 DNA: TGTGCCAGCTCACCACCGTCAGGGGCGAGAACCGGGGAGCTGTTTTTT
CDR3 protein: CASSPPSGARTGELFF
D gene: .
clone size: .
V gene: TRBV18
J gene: TRBJ2-2

CDR3 DNA: TGTGCCAGCAGTTTATCGGAGCGGGAAGGTGGTTACGAGCAGTACTTC
CDR3 protein: CASSLSEREGGYEQYF
D gene: TRBD2
clone size: .
V gene: TRBV27
J gene: TRBJ2-7

CDR3 DNA: TGCGCCAGCAGCTTGCGGTCAGATCCCTCCGAGCAGTACTTC
CDR3 protein: CASSLRSDPSEQYF
D gene: .
clone size: .
V gene: TRBV5-1
J gene: TRBJ2-7